This T cell receptor (beta chain) was retrieved from a study of blood T cell repertoires in COVID-19. Data came from immunoSEQ multiplex PCR; TCRdb stores just in-frame clones and leaves some out. The repertoire consists of 150,000 or so clones, with approximately 95% occurring once and the leading ten covering less than 2%. Germline CDR1 and CDR2: SGDLS and YYNGEE. This CDR3 has 15 amino acids. Trimming cost V 4 bases and J 2 bases; bases outside gene matches: 9. The chain has TRBV9 and TRBJ2-7, with 7 bases fitting TRBD1. Sequenced material: peripheral blood. The clonotype originates from a woman in her sixties or seventies with COVID-19, enrolled during active disease. The CDR3 spells CASSLDRDTAYEQYF. CDR3 bases: TGTGCCAGCAGCTTAGACAGGGACACAGCCTACGAGCAGTACTTC.